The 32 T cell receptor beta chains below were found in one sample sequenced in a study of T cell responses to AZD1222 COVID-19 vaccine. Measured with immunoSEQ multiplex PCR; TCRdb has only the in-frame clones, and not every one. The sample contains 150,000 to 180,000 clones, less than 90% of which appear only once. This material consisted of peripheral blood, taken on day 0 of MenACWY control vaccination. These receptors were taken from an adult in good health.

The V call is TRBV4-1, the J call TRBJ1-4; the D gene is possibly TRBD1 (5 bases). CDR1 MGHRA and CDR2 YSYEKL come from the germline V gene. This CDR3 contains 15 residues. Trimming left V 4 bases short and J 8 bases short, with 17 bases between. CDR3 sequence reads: CASSPLNPAGEKLFF. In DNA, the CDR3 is TGCGCCAGCAGCCCCCTTAACCCGGCAGGGGAAAAACTGTTTTTT.

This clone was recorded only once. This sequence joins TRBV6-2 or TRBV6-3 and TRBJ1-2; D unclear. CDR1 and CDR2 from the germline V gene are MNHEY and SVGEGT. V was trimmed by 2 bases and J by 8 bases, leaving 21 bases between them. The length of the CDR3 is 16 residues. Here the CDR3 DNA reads TGTGCCAGCAGTTACCGCCCGGCCGGGCGGGAAGGAGGCTACACCTTC. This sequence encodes CASSYRPAGREGGYTF.

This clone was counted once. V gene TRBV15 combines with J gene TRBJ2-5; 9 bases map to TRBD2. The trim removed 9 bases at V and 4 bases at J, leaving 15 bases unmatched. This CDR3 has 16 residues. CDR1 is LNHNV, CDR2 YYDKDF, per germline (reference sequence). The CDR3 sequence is CATGLGGRVSGETQYF. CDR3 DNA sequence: TGTGCCACTGGGCTTGGCGGGAGGGTAAGCGGAGAGACCCAGTACTTC.

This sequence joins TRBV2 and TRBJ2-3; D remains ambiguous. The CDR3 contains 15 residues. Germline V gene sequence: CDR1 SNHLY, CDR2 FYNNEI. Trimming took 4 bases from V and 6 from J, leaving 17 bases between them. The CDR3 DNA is TGTGCCAGCAGTGCCCGGGCCTCCTTGGCGGATACGCAGTATTTT. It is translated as CASSARASLADTQYF.

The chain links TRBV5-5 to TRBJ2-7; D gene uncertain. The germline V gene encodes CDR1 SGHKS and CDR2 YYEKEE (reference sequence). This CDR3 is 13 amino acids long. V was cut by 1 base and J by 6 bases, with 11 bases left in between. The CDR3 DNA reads TGTGCCAGCAGCTTGTTCGGTACGGGCGAGCAGTACGTC. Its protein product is CASSLFGTGEQYV.

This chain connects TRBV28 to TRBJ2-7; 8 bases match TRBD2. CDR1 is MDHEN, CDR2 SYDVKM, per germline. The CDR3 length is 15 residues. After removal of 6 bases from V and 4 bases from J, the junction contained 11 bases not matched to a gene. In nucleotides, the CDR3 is TGTGCCAGCAGCTCAGGGGCGGGAGGTCCGTACGAGCAGTACTTC. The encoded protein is CASSSGAGGPYEQYF.

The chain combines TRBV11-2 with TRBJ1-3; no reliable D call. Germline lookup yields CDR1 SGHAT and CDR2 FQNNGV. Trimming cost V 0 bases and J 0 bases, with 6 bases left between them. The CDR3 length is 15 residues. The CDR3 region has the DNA TGTGCCAGCAGCTTAGATAAGTTCTCTGGAAACACCATATATTTT. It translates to CASSLDKFSGNTIYF.

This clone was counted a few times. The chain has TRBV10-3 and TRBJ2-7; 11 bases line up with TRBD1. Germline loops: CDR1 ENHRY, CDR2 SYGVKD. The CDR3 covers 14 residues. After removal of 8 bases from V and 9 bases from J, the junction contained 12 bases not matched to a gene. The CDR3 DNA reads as TGTGCCATCTCAAAGGGACAGGGGGACCTGACGCAGTACGTC. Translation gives CAISKGQGDLTQYV.

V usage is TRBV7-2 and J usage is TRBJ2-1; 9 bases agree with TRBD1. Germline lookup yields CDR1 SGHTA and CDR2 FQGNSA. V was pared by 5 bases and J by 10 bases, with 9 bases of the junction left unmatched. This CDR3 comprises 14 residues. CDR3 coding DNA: TGTGCCAGCAGCAAACCGGGACAGGGAAACGAGCAGTTCTTC. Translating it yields CASSKPGQGNEQFF.

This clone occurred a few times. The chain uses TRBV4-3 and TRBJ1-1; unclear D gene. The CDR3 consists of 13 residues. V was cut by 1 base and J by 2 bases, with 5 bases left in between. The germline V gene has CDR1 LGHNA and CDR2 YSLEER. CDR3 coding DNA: TGCGCCAGCAGCCAAGTGAGAAACACTGAAGCTTTCTTT. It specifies CASSQVRNTEAFF.

CDR3 loop: CASGTGAGGYTF. CDR3 bases: TGCGCCAGCGGGACGGGGGCGGGGGGCTACACCTTC. The chain has TRBV10-2 and TRBJ1-2, with D possibly matching TRBD1 (6 bases). Germline-derived CDR1 and CDR2 are WSHSY and SAAADI. The CDR3 runs 12 residues. The germline V and J ends were trimmed by 8 bases and 8 bases, with 15 bases remaining between them.

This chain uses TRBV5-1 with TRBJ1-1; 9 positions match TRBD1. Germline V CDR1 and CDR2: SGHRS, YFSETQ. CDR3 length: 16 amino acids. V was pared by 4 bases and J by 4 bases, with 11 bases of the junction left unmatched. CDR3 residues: CASSRPVGQGATEAFF. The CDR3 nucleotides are TGCGCCAGCAGCCGCCCGGTGGGACAGGGTGCCACTGAAGCTTTCTTT.

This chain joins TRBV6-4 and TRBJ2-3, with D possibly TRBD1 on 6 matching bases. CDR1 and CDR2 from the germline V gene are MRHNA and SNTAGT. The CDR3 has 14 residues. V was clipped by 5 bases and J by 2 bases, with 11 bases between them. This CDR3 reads CASSSRGTTDTQYF. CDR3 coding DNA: TGTGCCAGCAGTTCAAGGGGGACCACAGATACGCAGTATTTT.

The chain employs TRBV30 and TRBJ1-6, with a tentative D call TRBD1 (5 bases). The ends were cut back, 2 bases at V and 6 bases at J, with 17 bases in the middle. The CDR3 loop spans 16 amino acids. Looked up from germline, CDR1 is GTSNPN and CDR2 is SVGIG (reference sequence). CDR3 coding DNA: TGTGCCTGGAGTTACTCCTCGGGGGGGATTAATTCACCCCTCCACTTT. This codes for CAWSYSSGGINSPLHF.

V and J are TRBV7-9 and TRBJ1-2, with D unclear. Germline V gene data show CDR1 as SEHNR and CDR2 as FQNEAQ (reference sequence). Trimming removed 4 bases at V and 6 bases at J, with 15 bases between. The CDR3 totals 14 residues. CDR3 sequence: CASSYRTAVHGYTF. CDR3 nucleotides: TGTGCCAGCAGCTATCGGACCGCCGTCCATGGCTACACCTTC.

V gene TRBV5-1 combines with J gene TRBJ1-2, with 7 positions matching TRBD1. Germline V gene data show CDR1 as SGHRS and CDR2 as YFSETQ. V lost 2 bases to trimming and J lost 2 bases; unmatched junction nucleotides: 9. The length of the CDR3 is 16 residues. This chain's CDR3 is CASSLIPMGQNYGYTF. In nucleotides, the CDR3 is TGCGCCAGCAGCTTAATACCAATGGGACAGAACTATGGCTACACCTTC.

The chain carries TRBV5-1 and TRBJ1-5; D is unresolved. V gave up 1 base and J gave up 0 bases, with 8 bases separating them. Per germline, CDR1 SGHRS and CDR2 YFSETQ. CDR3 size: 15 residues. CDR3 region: CASSLFPGSNQPQHF. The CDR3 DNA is TGCGCCAGCAGCTTGTTCCCCGGTAGCAATCAGCCCCAGCATTTT.

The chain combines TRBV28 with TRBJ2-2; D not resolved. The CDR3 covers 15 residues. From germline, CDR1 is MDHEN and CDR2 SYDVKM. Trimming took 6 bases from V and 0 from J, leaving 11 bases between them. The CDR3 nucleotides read TGTGCCAGCAGCCGAGACTTCGCGAACACCGGGGAGCTGTTTTTT. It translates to CASSRDFANTGELFF.

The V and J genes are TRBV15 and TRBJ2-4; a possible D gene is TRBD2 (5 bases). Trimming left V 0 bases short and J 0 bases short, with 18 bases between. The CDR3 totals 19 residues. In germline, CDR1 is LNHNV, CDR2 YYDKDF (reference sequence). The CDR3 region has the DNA TGTGCCACCAGCAGAGATTTAATGGAGGCGGACTTAGCCAAAAACATTCAGTACTTC. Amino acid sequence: CATSRDLMEADLAKNIQYF. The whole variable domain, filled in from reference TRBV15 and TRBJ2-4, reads DAMVIQNPRYQVTQFGKPVTLSCSQTLNHNVMYWYQQKSSQAPKLLFHYYDKDFNNEADTPDNFQSRRPNTSFCFLDIRSPGLGDTAMYLCATSRDLMEADLAKNIQYFGAGTRLSVL.

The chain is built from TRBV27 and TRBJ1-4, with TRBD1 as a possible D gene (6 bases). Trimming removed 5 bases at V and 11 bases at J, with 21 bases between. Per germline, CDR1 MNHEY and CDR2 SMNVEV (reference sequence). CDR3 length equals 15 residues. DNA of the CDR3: TGTGCCAGCAGTGAAAAGACAGGCCCTCACGGGAAACTGTTTTTT. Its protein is CASSEKTGPHGKLFF.

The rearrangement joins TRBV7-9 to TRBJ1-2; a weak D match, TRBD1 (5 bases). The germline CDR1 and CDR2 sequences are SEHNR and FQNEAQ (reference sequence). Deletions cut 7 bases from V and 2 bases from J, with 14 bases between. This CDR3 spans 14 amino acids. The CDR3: CASTVTGENYGYTF. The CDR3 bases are TGTGCCAGCACCGTTACAGGAGAAAACTATGGCTACACCTTC.

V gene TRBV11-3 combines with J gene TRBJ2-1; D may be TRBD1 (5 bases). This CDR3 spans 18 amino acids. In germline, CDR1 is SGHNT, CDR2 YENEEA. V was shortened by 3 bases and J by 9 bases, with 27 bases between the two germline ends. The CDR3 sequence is CASSFNGWGRDGHPEQFF. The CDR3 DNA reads TGTGCCAGCAGCTTCAATGGGTGGGGCCGTGATGGACATCCTGAGCAGTTCTTC.

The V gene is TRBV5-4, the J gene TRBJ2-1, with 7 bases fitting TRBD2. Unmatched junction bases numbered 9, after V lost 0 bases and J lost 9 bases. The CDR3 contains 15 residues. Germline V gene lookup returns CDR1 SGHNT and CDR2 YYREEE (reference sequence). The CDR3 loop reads CASSLGGLGEGEQFF. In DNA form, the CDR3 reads TGTGCCAGCAGCTTGGGCGGCCTGGGGGAGGGTGAGCAGTTCTTC.

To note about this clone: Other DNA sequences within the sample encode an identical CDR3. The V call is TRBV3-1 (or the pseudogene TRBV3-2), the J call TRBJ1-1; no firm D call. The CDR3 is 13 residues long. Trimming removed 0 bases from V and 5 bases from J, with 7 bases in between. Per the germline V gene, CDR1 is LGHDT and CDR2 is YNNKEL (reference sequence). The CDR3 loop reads CASSQDGGTEAFF. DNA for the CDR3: TGTGCCAGCAGCCAAGACGGAGGAACTGAAGCTTTCTTT.

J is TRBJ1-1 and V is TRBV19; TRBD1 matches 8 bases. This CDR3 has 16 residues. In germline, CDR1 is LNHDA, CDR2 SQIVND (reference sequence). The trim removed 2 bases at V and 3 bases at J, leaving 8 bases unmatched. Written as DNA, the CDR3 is TGTGCCAGTAGTATATCGACAGGGGCGGGGGACACTGAAGCTTTCTTT. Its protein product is CASSISTGAGDTEAFF.

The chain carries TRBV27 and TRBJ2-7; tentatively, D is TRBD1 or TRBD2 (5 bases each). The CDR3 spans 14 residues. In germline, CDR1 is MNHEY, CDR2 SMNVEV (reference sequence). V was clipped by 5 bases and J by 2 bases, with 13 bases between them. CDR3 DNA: TGTGCCAGCAGTCCCGGGACGGAGGCCTACGAGCAGTACTTC. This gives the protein CASSPGTEAYEQYF.

The CDR3 is CASSFGGPGYEQYV. In nucleotides, the CDR3 is TGCGCCAGCAGCTTCGGGGGGCCCGGCTACGAGCAGTACGTC. The chain recombines TRBV5-1 with TRBJ2-7; TRBD2 is a possible D gene (7 bases). CDR1 and CDR2 (germline): SGHRS, YFSETQ. Trimming pared 2 bases from V and 3 bases from J, leaving 12 bases between. This CDR3 has 14 amino acids.

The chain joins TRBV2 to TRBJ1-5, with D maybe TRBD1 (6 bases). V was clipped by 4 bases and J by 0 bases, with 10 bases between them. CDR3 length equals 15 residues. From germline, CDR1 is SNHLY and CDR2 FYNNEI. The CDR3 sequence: CASSVGQISNQPQHF. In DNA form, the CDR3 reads TGTGCCAGCAGTGTCGGACAGATTAGCAATCAGCCCCAGCATTTT.

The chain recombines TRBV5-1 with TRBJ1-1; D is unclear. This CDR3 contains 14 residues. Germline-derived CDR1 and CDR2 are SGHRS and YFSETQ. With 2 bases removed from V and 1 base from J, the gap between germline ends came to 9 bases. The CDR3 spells CASSLNTANTEAFF. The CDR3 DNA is TGCGCCAGCAGCTTAAATACAGCGAACACTGAAGCTTTCTTT.

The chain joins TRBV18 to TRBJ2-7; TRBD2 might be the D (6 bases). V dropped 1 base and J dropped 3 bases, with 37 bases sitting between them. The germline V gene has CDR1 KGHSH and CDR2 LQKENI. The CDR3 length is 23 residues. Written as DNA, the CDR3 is TGTGCCAGCTCACCACGGGGCGGCTCGGGTCAGAACCAAACCGGGACTCGGGGCTACGAGCAGTACTTC. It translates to CASSPRGGSGQNQTGTRGYEQYF.

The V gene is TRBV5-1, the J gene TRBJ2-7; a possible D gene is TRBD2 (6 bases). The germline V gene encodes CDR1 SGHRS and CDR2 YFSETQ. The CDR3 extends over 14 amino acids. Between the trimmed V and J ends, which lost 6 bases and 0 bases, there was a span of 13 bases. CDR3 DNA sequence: TGCGCCAGCACGCCGGGACTGAGCTCCTACGAGCAGTACTTC. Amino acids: CASTPGLSSYEQYF.

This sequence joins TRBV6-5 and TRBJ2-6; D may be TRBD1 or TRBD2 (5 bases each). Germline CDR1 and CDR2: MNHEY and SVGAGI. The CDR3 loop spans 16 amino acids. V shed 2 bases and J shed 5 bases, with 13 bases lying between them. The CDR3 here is CASSYQGDARANVLTF. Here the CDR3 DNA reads TGTGCCAGCAGTTACCAAGGGGACGCCAGGGCCAACGTCCTGACTTTC.